Listed here are 5 T cell receptor beta chains from one sample, sequenced in a study of CD8+ T cells in alopecia areata. cDNA prepared by RNA extraction and subsequent reverse transcription served as the template for sequencing. Clones were read by immunoSEQ multiplex PCR, and TCRdb kept only the in-frame ones, dropping some. The data contain about 120,000 clones, under 40% of them singletons. Sequenced: CD4+ T cells sorted from blood. The receptors originated from a human donor with alopecia areata.

The rearrangement links TRBV6-4 to TRBJ2-1; 7 bases are a match to TRBD2. CDR1 MRHNA and CDR2 SNTAGT come from the germline V gene. V gave up 4 bases and J gave up 10 bases; unmatched junction bases: 7. The CDR3 contains 13 residues. CDR3 region: CASSAERDREQFF. The CDR3 DNA reads as TGTGCCAGCAGTGCGGAGCGGGACCGAGAGCAGTTCTTC.

This chain links TRBV7-3 with TRBJ2-2, with D possibly TRBD1 on 5 matching bases. The ends were cut back, 2 bases at V and 4 bases at J, with 8 bases in the middle. CDR1 and CDR2 (germline): SGHTA, FQGTGA. This CDR3 is 14 amino acids long. CDR3 residues: CASSLDRVTGELFF. The CDR3 coding sequence is TGTGCCAGCAGCTTAGACAGAGTCACCGGGGAGCTGTTTTTT.

This clone was observed a handful of times. This sequence joins TRBV29-1 and TRBJ2-3; D is possibly TRBD2 (5 bases). Trimming left V 4 bases short and J 2 bases short, with 13 bases between. Per germline, CDR1 SQVTM and CDR2 ANQGSEA. The CDR3 loop spans 14 amino acids. The CDR3 bases are TGCAGCGTTGGGGAGTCCCTTAACACAGATACGCAGTATTTT. Its protein product is CSVGESLNTDTQYF.

The chain couples TRBV2 to TRBJ1-1; the D is unclear. V was clipped by 6 bases and J by 1 base, with 12 bases between them. The CDR3 contains 14 residues. The germline V gene encodes CDR1 SNHLY and CDR2 FYNNEI. The CDR3 DNA reads TGTGCCAGCAGGGAGGGAAGATGGAACACTGAAGCTTTCTTT. This gives the protein CASREGRWNTEAFF.

The CDR3, as DNA: TGTGCCAGCAGTGTTGGTCGGGGAAAACTGTTTTTT. Encoded protein: CASSVGRGKLFF. V usage is TRBV28 and J usage is TRBJ1-4, with unresolved D. Germline V gene sequence: CDR1 MDHEN, CDR2 SYDVKM. The CDR3 extends over 12 amino acids. V was cut by 5 bases and J by 10 bases, with 11 bases left in between. The full variable domain, its missing parts supplied by reference TRBV28 and TRBJ1-4, is DVKVTQSSRYLVKRTGEKVFLECVQDMDHENMFWYRQDPGLGLRLIYFSYDVKMKEKGDIPEGYSVSREKKERFSLILESASTNQTSMYLCASSVGRGKLFFGSGTQLSVL.